These 5 T cell receptor beta chains came from one sample sequenced in a study of sequential checkpoint blockade in melanoma. The method was immunoSEQ multiplex PCR; TCRdb's version includes in-frame clones alone and lacks a portion of them. Of some 40,000 clones listed, roughly 90% are singletons. The treatment is: randomized to nivolumab then ipilimumab (arm A) or the reverse (arm B). The source material was CD8+ T cells sorted from blood (inferred from file names), sampled from a patient given nivolumab and ipilimumab in sequence. The receptors stem from a human donor with melanoma.

The chain recombines TRBV9 with TRBJ2-6, with D perhaps TRBD2 (5 bases). The CDR3 spans 15 residues. In germline, CDR1 is SGDLS, CDR2 YYNGEE. Between the trimmed V and J ends, which lost 1 base and 4 bases, there was a span of 9 bases. CDR3 sequence reads: CASSVTGSGANVLTF. The CDR3 nucleotides are TGTGCCAGCAGCGTAACGGGATCAGGGGCCAACGTCCTGACTTTC.

The chain is built from TRBV19 and TRBJ2-2, with TRBD1 identical over 7 bases. Trimming at V came to 4 bases and at J to 1 base, leaving 6 bases not matched to a gene. In germline, CDR1 is LNHDA, CDR2 SQIVND (reference sequence). This CDR3 contains 16 residues. CDR3 protein: CASSNRQGMNTGELFF. The CDR3 nucleotides are TGTGCCAGTAGTAACCGACAGGGAATGAACACCGGGGAGCTGTTTTTT.

This clone has just a few counts. The chain uses TRBV9 and TRBJ2-1, with 7 bases identical to TRBD2. The CDR3 contains 16 residues. Germline V gives CDR1 SGDLS, CDR2 YYNGEE. The trim removed 1 base at V and 7 bases at J, leaving 11 bases unmatched. The chain's CDR3 is CASSVRREMSGNEQFF. For the CDR3, the DNA is TGTGCCAGCAGCGTAAGGCGGGAGATGTCTGGGAATGAGCAGTTCTTC.

The rearrangement links TRBV30 to TRBJ1-2; perhaps TRBD1 as D (5 bases). Germline lookup yields CDR1 GTSNPN and CDR2 SVGIG (reference sequence). The germline V and J ends were trimmed by 4 bases and 0 bases, with 12 bases remaining between them. This CDR3 comprises 14 residues. CDR3 region: CAWITPGTNYGYTF. Here the CDR3 DNA reads TGTGCCTGGATTACCCCAGGGACTAACTATGGCTACACCTTC.

This clone has only one observation. This chain connects TRBV9 to TRBJ2-1; possibly TRBD1 for D (5 bases). V lost 0 bases to trimming and J lost 2 bases, with 9 bases between them. The CDR3 is made up of 15 amino acids. CDR1 SGDLS and CDR2 YYNGEE come from the germline V gene. The CDR3 reads CASSVAVGAYNEQFF. In DNA, the CDR3 is TGTGCCAGCAGCGTAGCAGTAGGGGCCTACAATGAGCAGTTCTTC.